The 8 T cell receptor beta chains in this list originate from one sample, sequenced in a study of T cell changes during pregnancy in multiple sclerosis. Measured with immunoSEQ multiplex PCR; TCRdb has only the in-frame clones, and not every one. Of approximately 90,000 clones listed, about 93% are singletons. The input for sequencing was peripheral blood, taken in the third trimester of pregnancy. The receptors derive from a female donor with multiple sclerosis, enrolled in a pregnancy study.

The chain is built from TRBV4-3 and TRBJ2-7; 7 nucleotides match TRBD1. This CDR3 has 14 residues. Losses at the gene ends were 3 bases for V and 2 bases for J; bases not matched to a gene: 4. The V gene's germline CDR1 is LGHNA and CDR2 YSLEER. Here the CDR3 reads CASSQWTGAYEQYF. The CDR3 DNA is TGCGCCAGCAGCCAGTGGACAGGAGCCTACGAGCAGTACTTC.

The chain has TRBV11-2 and TRBJ1-1, with D unclear. V lost 4 bases and J 1 base, leaving 4 bases between the germline ends. The CDR3 spans 12 residues. Germline V gene lookup returns CDR1 SGHAT and CDR2 FQNNGV. CDR3 amino acids: CASSYGNTEAFF. DNA of the CDR3: TGTGCCAGCAGCTACGGGAACACTGAAGCTTTCTTT.

CDR3 DNA: TGTGCCAGCAGCTTAGCAGTACTAGCGGGGGACGAGCAGTACTTC. This translates into CASSLAVLAGDEQYF. The chain links TRBV13 to TRBJ2-7; 11 bases line up with TRBD2. The CDR3 is 15 amino acids. Germline loops: CDR1 PRHDT, CDR2 FYEKMQ (reference sequence). Losses at the gene ends were 1 base for V and 5 bases for J; bases not matched to a gene: 4.

The chain has TRBV19 and TRBJ2-7; 10 positions agree with TRBD1. The CDR3 totals 15 residues. The germline CDR1 and CDR2 sequences are LNHDA and SQIVND (reference sequence). The junction had 5 bases not matched to a gene; V was cut back by 3 bases and J by 3 bases. The CDR3 DNA is TGTGCCAGTAGTATGGGGACAGGGGCCTTCTACGAGCAGTACTTC. Its protein is CASSMGTGAFYEQYF.

This rearrangement joins TRBV10-2 to TRBJ2-3, with 11 bases fitting TRBD2. The V segment lost 2 bases and the J segment 5 bases; nucleotides outside the gene matches: 15. Germline CDR1 and CDR2: WSHSY and SAAADI. The CDR3 is made up of 19 amino acids. The CDR3 DNA follows: TGCGCCAGCAGTGAGGGTAGCGGGAGGGCCGCGGGGAGCCAAGATACGCAGTATTTT. Amino acids: CASSEGSGRAAGSQDTQYF.

This clone was picked up one time. The rearrangement uses TRBV19 and TRBJ1-2, with TRBD1 matching 7 bases. V was clipped by 3 bases and J by 4 bases; unmatched bases: 5. The CDR3 extends over 14 amino acids. Germline CDR1 reads LNHDA; CDR2 reads SQIVND (reference sequence). The CDR3 is CASSMEGAGYGYTF. CDR3 bases: TGTGCCAGTAGTATGGAGGGGGCTGGCTATGGCTACACCTTC.

The chain combines TRBV7-2 with TRBJ1-4; weak D call: TRBD1 (6 bases). The germline CDR1 and CDR2 sequences are SGHTA and FQGNSA. The CDR3 loop spans 15 amino acids. V lost 1 base, J lost 7 bases, and 13 bases lay in between. CDR3 region: CASSLGYRDLEKLFF. The CDR3 region has the DNA TGTGCCAGCAGCTTAGGGTACAGGGACCTTGAAAAACTGTTTTTT.

This rearrangement joins TRBV11-3 to TRBJ2-4, with a tentative D call TRBD2 (7 bases). V was clipped by 5 bases and J by 0 bases, with 14 bases between them. In germline, CDR1 is SGHNT, CDR2 YENEEA. This CDR3 region has 16 residues. The CDR3 nucleotides read TGTGCCAGCAGCCCCGGCGGGGGCCTAGCCAAAAACATTCAGTACTTC. This sequence encodes CASSPGGGLAKNIQYF.